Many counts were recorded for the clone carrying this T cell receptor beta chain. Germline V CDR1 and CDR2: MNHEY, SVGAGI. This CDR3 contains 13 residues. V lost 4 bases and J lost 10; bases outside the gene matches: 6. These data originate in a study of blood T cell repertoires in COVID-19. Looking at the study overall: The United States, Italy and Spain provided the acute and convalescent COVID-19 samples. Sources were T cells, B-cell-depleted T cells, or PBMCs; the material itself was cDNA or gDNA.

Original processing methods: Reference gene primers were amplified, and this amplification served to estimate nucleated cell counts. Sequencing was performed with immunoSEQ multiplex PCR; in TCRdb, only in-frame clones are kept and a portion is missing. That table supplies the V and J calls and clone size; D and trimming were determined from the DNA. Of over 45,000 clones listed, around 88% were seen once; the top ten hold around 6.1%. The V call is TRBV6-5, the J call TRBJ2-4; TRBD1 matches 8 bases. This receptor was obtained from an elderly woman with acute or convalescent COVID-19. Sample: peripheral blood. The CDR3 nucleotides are TGTGCCAGCAGTTCTCGGGACAGGTCGATTCAGTACTTC. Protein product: CASSSRDRSIQYF.